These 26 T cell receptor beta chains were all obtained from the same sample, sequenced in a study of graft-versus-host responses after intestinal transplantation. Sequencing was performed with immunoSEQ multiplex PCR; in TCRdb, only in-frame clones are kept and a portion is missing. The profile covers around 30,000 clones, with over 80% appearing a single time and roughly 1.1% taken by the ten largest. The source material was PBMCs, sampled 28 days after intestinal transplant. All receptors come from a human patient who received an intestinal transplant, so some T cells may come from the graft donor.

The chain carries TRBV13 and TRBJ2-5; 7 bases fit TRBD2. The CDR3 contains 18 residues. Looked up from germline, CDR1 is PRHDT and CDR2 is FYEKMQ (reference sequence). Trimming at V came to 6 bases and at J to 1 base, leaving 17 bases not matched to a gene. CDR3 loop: CASSNGGLTPRAQETQYF. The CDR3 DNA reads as TGTGCCAGCAGTAACGGGGGACTAACTCCAAGGGCCCAAGAGACCCAGTACTTC.

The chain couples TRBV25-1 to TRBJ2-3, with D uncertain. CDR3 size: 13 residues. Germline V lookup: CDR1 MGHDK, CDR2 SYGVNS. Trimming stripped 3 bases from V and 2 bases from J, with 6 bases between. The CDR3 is CASSEGYTDTQYF. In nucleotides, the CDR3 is TGTGCCAGCAGTGAGGGGTACACAGATACGCAGTATTTT.

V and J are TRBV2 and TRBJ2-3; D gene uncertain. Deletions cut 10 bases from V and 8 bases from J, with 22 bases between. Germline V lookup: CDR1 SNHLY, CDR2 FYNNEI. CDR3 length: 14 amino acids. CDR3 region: CATTLLRDLGTQYF. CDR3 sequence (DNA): TGTGCCACCACGCTTTTGCGCGACCTGGGTACGCAGTATTTT.

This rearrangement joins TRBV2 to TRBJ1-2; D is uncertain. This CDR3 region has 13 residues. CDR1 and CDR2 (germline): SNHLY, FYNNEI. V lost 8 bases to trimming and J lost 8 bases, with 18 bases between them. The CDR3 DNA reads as TGTGCCAGCTTAACCTGGCGGGGTAAGGGCTACACCTTC. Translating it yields CASLTWRGKGYTF.

Here the CDR3 reads CAGGQIYYEQYF. In DNA, the CDR3 is TGTGCCGGGGGACAGATATACTACGAGCAGTACTTC. The V and J genes are TRBV30 and TRBJ2-7, with 7 bases matching TRBD1. Germline CDR1 GTSNPN, CDR2 SVGIG (reference sequence). The CDR3 consists of 12 residues. Trimming removed 8 bases from V and 3 bases from J; junction bases left unmatched: 7.

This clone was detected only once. The DNA of the CDR3 is TGCAGCGTGTCCGGGACAGGGGGCTATGGCTACACCTTC. Amino acid sequence: CSVSGTGGYGYTF. This sequence joins TRBV29-1 and TRBJ1-2; TRBD1 matches at 11 bases. The V and J ends lost 6 bases and 4 bases, in that order; junction bases with no gene match: 4. The germline V gene has CDR1 SQVTM and CDR2 ANQGSEA. This CDR3 spans 13 amino acids.

CDR3: CASRLPSTDTQYF. DNA of the CDR3: TGTGCCAGTAGACTCCCTAGCACAGATACGCAGTATTTT. V gene TRBV19 combines with J gene TRBJ2-3; D unresolved. Trimming removed 6 bases from V and 0 bases from J, with 7 bases in between. From germline, CDR1 is LNHDA and CDR2 SQIVND (reference sequence). The CDR3 has 13 amino acids.

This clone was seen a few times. In nucleotides, the CDR3 is TGTGCCAGCAGTATTACCGGGACTCCCCCGCGGCAGTTCTTC. It translates to CASSITGTPPRQFF. V usage is TRBV27 and J usage is TRBJ2-1; possibly TRBD2 for D (6 bases). This CDR3 region has 14 residues. V was clipped by 5 bases and J by 12 bases, with 20 bases between them. In germline, CDR1 is MNHEY, CDR2 SMNVEV (reference sequence).

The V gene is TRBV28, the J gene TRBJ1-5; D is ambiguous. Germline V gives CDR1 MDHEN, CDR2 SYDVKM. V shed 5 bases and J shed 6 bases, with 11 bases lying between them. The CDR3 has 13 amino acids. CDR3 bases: TGTGCCAGCAGTCCATTCAGGCGTCAGCCCCAGCATTTT. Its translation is CASSPFRRQPQHF.

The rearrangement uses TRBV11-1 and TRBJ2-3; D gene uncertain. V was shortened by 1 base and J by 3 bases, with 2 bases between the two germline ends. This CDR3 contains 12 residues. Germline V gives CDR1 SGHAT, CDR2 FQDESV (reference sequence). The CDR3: CASSLDTDTQYF. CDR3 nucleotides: TGTGCCAGCAGCTTAGATACAGATACGCAGTATTTT.

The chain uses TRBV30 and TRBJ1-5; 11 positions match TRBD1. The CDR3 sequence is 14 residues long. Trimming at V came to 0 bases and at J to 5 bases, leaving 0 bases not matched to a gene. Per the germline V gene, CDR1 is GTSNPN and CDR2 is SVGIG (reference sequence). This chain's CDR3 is CAWSVGQGDQPQHF. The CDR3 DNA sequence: TGTGCCTGGAGTGTGGGACAGGGGGATCAGCCCCAGCATTTT.

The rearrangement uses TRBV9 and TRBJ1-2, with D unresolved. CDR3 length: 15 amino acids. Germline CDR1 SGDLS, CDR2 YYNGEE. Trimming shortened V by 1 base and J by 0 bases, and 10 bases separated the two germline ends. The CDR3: CASSVSDTSNYGYTF. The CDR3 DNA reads TGTGCCAGCAGCGTATCCGACACATCTAACTATGGCTACACCTTC.

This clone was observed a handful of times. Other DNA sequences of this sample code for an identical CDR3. The CDR3, as DNA: TGTGCCAGCAGTTCCTTTCCCCGTGATACGCAGTATTTT. It translates to CASSSFPRDTQYF. The rearrangement joins TRBV6-5 to TRBJ2-3; D is unresolved. The germline gives CDR1 MNHEY, CDR2 SVGAGI. This CDR3 region has 13 residues. Trimming left V 4 bases short and J 6 bases short, with 11 bases between.

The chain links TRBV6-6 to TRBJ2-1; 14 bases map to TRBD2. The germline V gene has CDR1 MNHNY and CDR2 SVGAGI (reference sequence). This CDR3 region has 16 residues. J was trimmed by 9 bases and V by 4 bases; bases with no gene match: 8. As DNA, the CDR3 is TGTGCCAGCAGTTCCCTCGGACTAGCGGGGGGAGGTGAGCAGTTCTTC. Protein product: CASSSLGLAGGGEQFF.

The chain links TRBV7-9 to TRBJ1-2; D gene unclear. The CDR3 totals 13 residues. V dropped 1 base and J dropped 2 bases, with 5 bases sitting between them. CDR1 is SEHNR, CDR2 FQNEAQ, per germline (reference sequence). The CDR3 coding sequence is TGTGCCAGCAGCTTAGACAAAAACTATGGCTACACCTTC. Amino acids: CASSLDKNYGYTF.

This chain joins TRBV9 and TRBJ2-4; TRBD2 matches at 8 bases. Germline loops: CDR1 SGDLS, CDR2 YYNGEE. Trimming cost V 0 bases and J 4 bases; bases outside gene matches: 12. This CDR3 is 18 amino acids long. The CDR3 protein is CASSVDPGGPGGKNIQYF. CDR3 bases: TGTGCCAGCAGCGTAGACCCGGGGGGGCCCGGTGGGAAAAACATTCAGTACTTC.

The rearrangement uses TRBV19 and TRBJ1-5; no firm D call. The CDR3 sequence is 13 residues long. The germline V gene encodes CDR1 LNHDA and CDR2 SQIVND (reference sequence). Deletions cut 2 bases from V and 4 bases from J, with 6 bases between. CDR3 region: CASSITGNQPQHF. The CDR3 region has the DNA TGTGCCAGTAGTATAACGGGGAATCAGCCCCAGCATTTT.

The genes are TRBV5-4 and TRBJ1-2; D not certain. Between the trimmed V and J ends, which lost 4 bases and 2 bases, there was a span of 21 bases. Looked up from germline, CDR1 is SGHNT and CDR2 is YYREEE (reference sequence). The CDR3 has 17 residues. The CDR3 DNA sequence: TGTGCCAGCAGCCTCCCCGGCCGATCAGAACTGAACTATGGCTACACCTTC. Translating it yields CASSLPGRSELNYGYTF.

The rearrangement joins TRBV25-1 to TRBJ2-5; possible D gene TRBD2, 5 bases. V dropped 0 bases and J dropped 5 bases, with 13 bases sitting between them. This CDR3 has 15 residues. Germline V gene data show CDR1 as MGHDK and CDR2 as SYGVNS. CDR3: CASSEYIGVGETQYF. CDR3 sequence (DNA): TGTGCCAGCAGTGAATATATCGGGGTTGGGGAGACCCAGTACTTC. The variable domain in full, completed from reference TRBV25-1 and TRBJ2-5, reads EADIYQTPRYLVIGTGKKITLECSQTMGHDKMYWYQQDPGMELHLIHYSYGVNSTEKGDLSSESTVSRIRTEHFPLTLESARPSHTSQYLCASSEYIGVGETQYFGPGTRLLVL.

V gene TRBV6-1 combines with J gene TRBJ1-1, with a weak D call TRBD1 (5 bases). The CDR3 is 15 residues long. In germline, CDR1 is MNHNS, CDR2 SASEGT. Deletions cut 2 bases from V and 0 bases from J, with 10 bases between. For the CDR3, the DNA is TGTGCCAGCAGTGAATCGGGCAGGGTGAACACTGAAGCTTTCTTT. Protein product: CASSESGRVNTEAFF.

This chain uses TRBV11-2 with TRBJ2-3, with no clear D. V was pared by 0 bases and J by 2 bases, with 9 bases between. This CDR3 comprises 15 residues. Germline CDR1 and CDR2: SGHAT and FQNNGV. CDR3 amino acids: CASSLDGLITDTQYF. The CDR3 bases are TGTGCCAGCAGCTTAGATGGGCTGATCACAGATACGCAGTATTTT.

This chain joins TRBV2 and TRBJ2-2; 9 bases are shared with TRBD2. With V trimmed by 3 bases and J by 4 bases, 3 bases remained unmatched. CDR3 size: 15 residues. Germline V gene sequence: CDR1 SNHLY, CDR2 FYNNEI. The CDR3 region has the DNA TGTGCCAGCAGTGATAGCGGGAGTGGCACCGGGGAGCTGTTTTTT. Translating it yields CASSDSGSGTGELFF.

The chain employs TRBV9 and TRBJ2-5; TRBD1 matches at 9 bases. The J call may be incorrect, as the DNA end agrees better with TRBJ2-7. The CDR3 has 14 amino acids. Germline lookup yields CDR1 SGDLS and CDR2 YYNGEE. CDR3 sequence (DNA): TGTGCCAGCAGCCCCGGACAGGGGACCTACGAGCAGTACTTC. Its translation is CASSPGQGTYEQYF.

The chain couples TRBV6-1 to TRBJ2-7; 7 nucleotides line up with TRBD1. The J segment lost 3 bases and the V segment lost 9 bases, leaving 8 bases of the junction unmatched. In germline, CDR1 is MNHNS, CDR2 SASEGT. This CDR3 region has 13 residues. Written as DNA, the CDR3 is TGTGCCAGTTCTAGGGACAGCTACTACGAGCAGTACTTC. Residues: CASSRDSYYEQYF.

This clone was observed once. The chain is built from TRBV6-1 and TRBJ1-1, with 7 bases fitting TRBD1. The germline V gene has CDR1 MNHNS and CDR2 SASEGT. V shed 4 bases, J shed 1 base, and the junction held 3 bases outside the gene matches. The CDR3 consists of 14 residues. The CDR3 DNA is TGTGCCAGCAGTGTAGACAGGGAGAACACTGAAGCTTTCTTT. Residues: CASSVDRENTEAFF.

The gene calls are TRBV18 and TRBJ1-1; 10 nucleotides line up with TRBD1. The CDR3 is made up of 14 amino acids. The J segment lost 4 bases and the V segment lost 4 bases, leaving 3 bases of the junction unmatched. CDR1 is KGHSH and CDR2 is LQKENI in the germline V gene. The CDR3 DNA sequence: TGTGCCAGCTCACGACAGGGGGCGATCACTGAAGCTTTCTTT. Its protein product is CASSRQGAITEAFF.